This TCR beta chain was sequenced for a study of preoperative IRX-2 immunotherapy in early breast cancer (dated by TCRdb to between 2019 and 2020). Reading the germline V gene gives CDR1 MDHEN and CDR2 SYDVKM. The germline V end is reduced by 2 bases and the J end by 7 bases; junction bases left unmatched: 4. Including the terminal cysteine and phenylalanine, the CDR3 comprises 15 residues. Here the CDR3 DNA is all that survives: 45 bases in frame from base 1. Reading the label with the study, this specimen's treatment or condition is: preoperative locoregional IRX-2 cytokine immunotherapy. The samples were obtained from a phase Ib study in which preoperative, locoregional IRX-2 cytokine immunotherapy intended to prime immune responses was tested. Donors were patients with early-stage breast cancer who received IRX-2 before surgery. Library prep was done by the immunoSEQ multiplex PCR assay. The immuneACCESS repertoire file appears here via TCRdb, limited to in-frame rearrangements. These files lack a portion of the clones; in checked studies, under half of the deficit traces to unresolved V genes, and the cause of the others is not known. The sample table lists about 89,000 clones, more than 80% of them with a count of one. The ten largest account for 2% to 2.5% of the sample.

In regard to this clone: The target of this receptor is not known. No per-base quality is available; no much larger clone lies one base away.

The sequence was collected from a human donor with breast cancer. The sequences come from tumor tissue, collected after IRX-2 immunotherapy. The chain is assembled from TRBV28 and TRBJ1-5, with 11 bases in between that match TRBD1. The nucleotide sequence is given as TGTGCCAGCAGTTTAAGGACAGGGGGCTCGCAGCCCCAGCATTTT. Translated, it reads CASSLRTGGSQPQHF.